This TCR beta chain stems from a study of T cell repertoires in cytomegalovirus infection. Across the study: The public TCR beta signatures pointed to both CMV infection and matching HLA type.

General study results and limits: CMV-specific HLA-C-restricted TCR beta clonotypes dominated the ex vivo response. Using cumulative public TCR beta family frequency, the authors identified those who carried CMV together with the relevant HLA.

Trimming took 4 bases from V and 3 from J, leaving 14 bases between them. Germline assignment: CDR1 LGHNA and CDR2 YNFKEQ. This CDR3 comprises 15 residues. TCRdb used MiXCR to reprocess the reads, holding one entry per CDR3 protein. The table shows hundreds of thousands of distinct CDR3 sequences, with 15% to 20% occurring only once. On this clonotype itself: Its specificity is unknown.

The sequence was obtained from a human donor in good health (CMV status not recorded). Some clones in this sample may be carry-over from other donors' samples. Sequencing was done on a sample of PBMCs. The chain has TRBV4-2 and TRBJ2-3, with D maybe TRBD2 (6 bases). The DNA for the CDR3 is TGTGCCAGCAGCCGCGCCGGGACTCCTACAGATACGCAGTATTTT. It is translated as CASSRAGTPTDTQYF.